What follows are 25 T cell receptor beta chains derived from one specimen sequenced in a study of identical twins. TCRdb recomputed calls from the 5' RACE reads with MiXCR, one row per CDR3 protein. The sample gives 450,000 or so distinct CDR3 sequences, approximately 24% of which show up once; 2.9% is in the top ten. In addition, the sample was reused for a study of T cells expressing NK-cell markers.

Specimen: CD4+ T cells sorted from blood. Every receptor here comes from a woman aged 18-29 years in good health.

The chain carries TRBV5-1 and TRBJ2-7; TRBD1 matches 9 bases. Germline CDR1 SGHRS, CDR2 YFSETQ. This CDR3 is 15 amino acids long. The J segment lost 9 bases and the V segment lost 3 bases, leaving 13 bases of the junction unmatched. CDR3 nucleotides: TGCGCCAGCAGCTCGCCGGGACAGGGAAAGGGTTGGCAGTACTTC. Encoded protein: CASSSPGQGKGWQYF. Based on the CDR3 plus reference TRBV5-1 and TRBJ2-7, the full variable domain is KAGVTQTPRYLIKTRGQQVTLSCSPISGHRSVSWYQQTPGQGLQFLFEYFSETQRNKGNFPGRFSGRQFSNSRSEMNVSTLELGDSALYLCASSSPGQGKGWQYFGPGTRLTVT.

This clonotype was picked up a small number of times. The chain is built from TRBV6-2 or TRBV6-3 and TRBJ2-1, with 13 nucleotides matching TRBD2. Trimming at V came to 5 bases and at J to 10 bases, leaving 11 bases not matched to a gene. CDR1 and CDR2 from the germline V gene are MNHEY and SVGEGT. This CDR3 spans 16 amino acids. CDR3 sequence reads: CASSGGGLAGPIEQFF. CDR3 nucleotide sequence: TGTGCCAGCAGTGGGGGGGGACTAGCGGGACCAATAGAGCAGTTCTTC.

This clonotype was counted a few times. V usage is TRBV27 and J usage is TRBJ2-1, with no clear D. The ends were cut back, 6 bases at V and 10 bases at J, with 13 bases in the middle. This CDR3 region has 12 residues. Germline loops: CDR1 MNHEY, CDR2 SMNVEV (reference sequence). The CDR3 DNA reads as TGTGCCAGCAGCCCTACGAGGACGGAGCAGTTCTTC. Protein product: CASSPTRTEQFF.

The genes are TRBV6-2 or TRBV6-3 and TRBJ2-7; TRBD2 is a possible D gene (5 bases). Germline CDR1 MNHEY, CDR2 SVGEGT. Trimming shortened V by 5 bases and J by 5 bases, and 13 bases separated the two germline ends. The CDR3 consists of 13 residues. The CDR3 bases are TGTGCCAGCAGTCCGAGGGCCCCGGACGAGCAGTACTTC. It encodes CASSPRAPDEQYF.

This clonotype showed up just a few times. V is TRBV5-5 and J is TRBJ2-1; TRBD2 matches 7 bases. V trimming: 0 bases; J trimming: 6 bases; junction bases outside the gene matches: 12. CDR1 and CDR2 from the germline V gene are SGHKS and YYEKEE (reference sequence). The CDR3 runs 17 residues. The CDR3 sequence: CASSLARAGLTGNEQFF. The CDR3 DNA is TGTGCCAGCAGCTTGGCCCGAGCGGGATTAACGGGCAATGAGCAGTTCTTC.

This chain joins TRBV4-2 and TRBJ2-1, with no clear D. CDR1 and CDR2 (germline): LGHNA, YNFKEQ. V was shortened by 0 bases and J by 3 bases, with 12 bases between the two germline ends. The CDR3 loop spans 16 amino acids. CDR3 sequence (DNA): TGTGCCAGCAGCCAAGATAAAGGATCCAACTACAATGAGCAGTTCTTC. It codes for CASSQDKGSNYNEQFF.

The J gene is TRBJ1-2, the V gene TRBV5-1; D gene uncertain. Trimming took off 0 bases at V and 3 bases at J, with 12 bases between the two ends. Germline loops: CDR1 SGHRS, CDR2 YFSETQ. This CDR3 region has 15 residues. The CDR3 spells CASSLEAGIYYGYTF. CDR3 DNA: TGCGCCAGCAGCTTGGAAGCAGGTATTTACTATGGCTACACCTTC.

This clonotype has just a few counts. The rearrangement joins TRBV20-1 to TRBJ1-1; D might be TRBD1 (6 bases). The CDR3 totals 14 residues. Per the germline V gene, CDR1 is DFQATT and CDR2 is SNEGSKA (reference sequence). Deletions cut 3 bases from V and 2 bases from J, with 13 bases between. CDR3 sequence: CSARRGGTNTEAFF. The CDR3, as DNA: TGCAGTGCTAGGAGGGGGGGAACAAACACTGAAGCTTTCTTT.

The chain couples TRBV7-2 to TRBJ2-2, with TRBD1 identical over 8 bases. The CDR3 length is 17 residues. Per germline, CDR1 SGHTA and CDR2 FQGNSA. V gave up 4 bases and J gave up 4 bases; unmatched junction bases: 11. The CDR3 DNA follows: TGTGCCAGCAGCTCCCACCGAGGACAGGGTGGCACCGGGGAGCTGTTTTTT. It codes for CASSSHRGQGGTGELFF. Full variable domain (remainder filled in from reference TRBV7-2 and TRBJ2-2): GAGVSQSPSNKVTEKGKDVELRCDPISGHTALYWYRQSLGQGLEFLIYFQGNSAPDKSGLPSDRFSAERTGGSVSTLTIQRTQQEDSAVYLCASSSHRGQGGTGELFFGEGSRLTVL.

This chain connects TRBV5-1 to TRBJ2-7; 10 positions agree with TRBD1. CDR1 is SGHRS, CDR2 YFSETQ, per germline. The CDR3 has 14 residues. V was clipped by 9 bases and J by 2 bases; unmatched bases: 8. The CDR3 bases are TGCGCCACTTCCCGGGACAGGGGCCCCTACGAGCAGTACTTC. It encodes CATSRDRGPYEQYF.

The chain couples TRBV10-3 to TRBJ2-1, with 11 positions matching TRBD2. CDR3 size: 18 residues. Germline V gene data show CDR1 as ENHRY and CDR2 as SYGVKD. J gave up 9 bases and V 3 bases, and 16 bases lay outside the gene matches. The CDR3 coding sequence is TGTGCCATCAGTGAACGGGGGACTAGCGGCTCCTCTTCCGGTGAGCAGTTCTTC. It translates to CAISERGTSGSSSGEQFF.

V gene TRBV27 combines with J gene TRBJ1-5; D is ambiguous. V lost 6 bases, J lost 2 bases, and 11 bases lay in between. The CDR3 length is 14 residues. CDR1 and CDR2 (germline): MNHEY, SMNVEV (reference sequence). CDR3 residues: CASRGNSGNQPQHF. CDR3 nucleotide sequence: TGTGCCAGCAGAGGAAACTCGGGCAATCAGCCCCAGCATTTT.

This clonotype was observed at least ten times. The rearrangement links TRBV18 to TRBJ1-2; D unclear. Germline values: CDR1 KGHSH, CDR2 LQKENI. The CDR3 runs 13 residues. The ends were cut back, 4 bases at V and 4 bases at J, with 10 bases in the middle. The CDR3: CASSLGTRYGYTF. CDR3 nucleotides: TGTGCCAGCTCACTCGGCACCCGCTATGGCTACACCTTC.

Here the CDR3 reads CSVEVSSGTDTQYF. The CDR3 bases are TGCAGCGTTGAAGTCTCAAGCGGCACAGATACGCAGTATTTT. The rearrangement joins TRBV29-1 to TRBJ2-3; no clear D. This CDR3 has 14 amino acids. Between the trimmed V and J ends, which lost 1 base and 1 base, there was a span of 9 bases. From germline, CDR1 is SQVTM and CDR2 ANQGSEA.

This chain connects TRBV7-9 to TRBJ1-1; D gene ambiguous. V shed 1 base and J shed 8 bases, with 17 bases lying between them. The CDR3 covers 15 residues. Germline V gene sequence: CDR1 SEHNR, CDR2 FQNEAQ (reference sequence). The CDR3 is CASSLDFGYWREAFF. Here the CDR3 DNA reads TGTGCCAGCAGCTTAGATTTCGGGTATTGGAGAGAAGCTTTCTTT.

The chain combines TRBV20-1 with TRBJ2-3; D might be TRBD2 (5 bases). Trimming shortened V by 3 bases and J by 1 base, and 11 bases separated the two germline ends. Germline lookup yields CDR1 DFQATT and CDR2 SNEGSKA (reference sequence). CDR3 size: 14 residues. CDR3 nucleotide sequence: TGCAGTGCTAGGCCGGGGAAGCGCACAGATACGCAGTATTTT. It specifies CSARPGKRTDTQYF.

This clonotype turned up a few times. The CDR3 reads CATPGTSGWDWRPAGELFF. CDR3 sequence (DNA): TGTGCCACCCCTGGGACTAGCGGGTGGGACTGGAGGCCGGCCGGGGAGCTGTTTTTT. This rearrangement joins TRBV24-1 to TRBJ2-2; 12 bases fit TRBD2. Per the germline V gene, CDR1 is KGHDR and CDR2 is SFDVKD. This CDR3 has 19 residues. V lost 9 bases to trimming and J lost 6 bases; unmatched junction nucleotides: 19.

This clonotype was counted a few times. This chain uses TRBV10-3 with TRBJ1-3; D is ambiguous. CDR3 size: 13 residues. V was pared by 7 bases and J by 4 bases, with 11 bases between. The germline V gene has CDR1 ENHRY and CDR2 SYGVKD. In DNA, the CDR3 is TGTGCCATCACTCGGGAGTCCGGAAACACCATATATTTT. Protein sequence: CAITRESGNTIYF.

This clonotype has a handful of counts. J is TRBJ1-3 and V is TRBV2; D remains ambiguous. Trimming pared 4 bases from V and 0 bases from J, leaving 10 bases between. The CDR3 spans 15 residues. Germline V gives CDR1 SNHLY, CDR2 FYNNEI. The CDR3 region has the DNA TGTGCCAGCAGTGTTGAGGGTTTCTCTGGAAACACCATATATTTT. Protein product: CASSVEGFSGNTIYF. The variable domain in full, with the rest retrieved from reference TRBV2 and TRBJ1-3, is EPEVTQTPSHQVTQMGQEVILRCVPISNHLYFYWYRQILGQKVEFLVSFYNNEISEKSEIFDDQFSVERPDGSNFTLKIRSTKLEDSAMYFCASSVEGFSGNTIYFGEGSWLTVV.

This clonotype has just a few counts. The CDR3 spells CASSVALKGTEAFF. DNA for the CDR3: TGTGCCAGCAGCGTAGCCCTCAAAGGCACTGAAGCTTTCTTT. V is TRBV11-2 and J is TRBJ1-1; D is undetermined. The V gene's germline CDR1 is SGHAT and CDR2 FQNNGV. The V gene lost 5 bases and the J gene lost 4 bases, with 14 bases spanning the gap. The CDR3 is 14 residues long.

The sample holds a few counts of this clonotype. The V gene is TRBV20-1, the J gene TRBJ1-2; D not resolved. This CDR3 spans 11 amino acids. Germline V gives CDR1 DFQATT, CDR2 SNEGSKA (reference sequence). The germline V and J ends were trimmed by 7 bases and 3 bases, with 9 bases remaining between them. In DNA, the CDR3 is TGCAGTGGAAAGAGCGACTATGGCTACACCTTC. Its translation: CSGKSDYGYTF.

V is TRBV5-1 and J is TRBJ1-1, with a tentative D call TRBD1 (6 bases). V was cut by 5 bases and J by 2 bases, with 16 bases left in between. The CDR3 has 15 residues. Germline V gene lookup returns CDR1 SGHRS and CDR2 YFSETQ. The CDR3 DNA sequence: TGCGCCAGCAGGTTTGGGACACCCAGTAACACTGAAGCTTTCTTT. Amino acids: CASRFGTPSNTEAFF.

The CDR3 sequence is CASTLSGSSYEQYF. Here the CDR3 DNA reads TGTGCCAGCACCTTAAGCGGTAGCTCCTACGAGCAGTACTTC. This rearrangement joins TRBV12-3 or TRBV12-4 to TRBJ2-7, with D maybe TRBD2 (5 bases). This CDR3 comprises 14 residues. Trimming shortened V by 7 bases and J by 0 bases, and 13 bases separated the two germline ends.

This chain links TRBV7-9 with TRBJ2-1, with unresolved D. CDR3 size: 13 residues. CDR1 is SEHNR, CDR2 FQNEAQ, per germline (reference sequence). Trimming cost V 1 base and J 8 bases, with 9 bases left between them. CDR3 residues: CASSLGPGDEQFF. CDR3 DNA: TGTGCCAGCAGCTTAGGCCCTGGCGATGAGCAGTTCTTC.

The chain employs TRBV6-5 and TRBJ1-2; TRBD1 aligns across 7 bases. Germline V gene data show CDR1 as MNHEY and CDR2 as SVGAGI. The CDR3 length is 17 residues. With V trimmed by 4 bases and J by 1 base, 12 bases remained unmatched. CDR3 nucleotides: TGTGCCAGCAGTTCGTTCGGGGTGCAGGGGGTTAACTATGGCTACACCTTC. It codes for CASSSFGVQGVNYGYTF.